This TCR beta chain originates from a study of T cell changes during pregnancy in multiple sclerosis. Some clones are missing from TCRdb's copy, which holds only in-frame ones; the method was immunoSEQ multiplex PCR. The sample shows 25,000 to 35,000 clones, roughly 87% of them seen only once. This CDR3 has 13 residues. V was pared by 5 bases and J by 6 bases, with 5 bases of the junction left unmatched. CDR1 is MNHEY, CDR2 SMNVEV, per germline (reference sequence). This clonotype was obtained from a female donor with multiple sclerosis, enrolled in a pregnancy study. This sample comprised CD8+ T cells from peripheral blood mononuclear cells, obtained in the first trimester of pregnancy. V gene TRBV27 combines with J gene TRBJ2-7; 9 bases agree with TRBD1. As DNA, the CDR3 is TGTGCCAGCAGTATTGGGACAGGGAGCGAGCAGTACTTC. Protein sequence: CASSIGTGSEQYF.